These T cell receptor beta chains were read from a single sample in a study of OX40 agonist ivuxolimab in advanced cancers. Repertoires were generated with immunoSEQ multiplex PCR, while TCRdb's copy carries only in-frame clones and drops some. Of more than 15,000 clones listed, about 77% were seen once; the top ten hold under 30%. The sample here was CD4+ or CD8+ T cells sorted from blood, taken in a trial of the OX40 agonist ivuxolimab. These receptors originate from an adult with an advanced solid tumor such as melanoma, head and neck, liver or kidney cancer. Each CDR3 is given with its conserved first and last residue. A D gene is named only where the DNA matches it firmly. For some rows the clone size is stated as once, few or many, or as a class when expanded; others skip it.

d_call clone_size v_call cdr3_aa
. . TRBV27 CASKIGAGGSEQYF
. . TRBV5-5 CASSPETGSDGYTF
. . TRBV11-2 CASSLLTGAYEQYF
TRBD1 . TRBV10-2 CASSEGTGASGNTIYF
TRBD1 . TRBV9 CASSTTGGSYEQYF
. . TRBV5-6 CASSLGTLGYTF
. few TRBV6-6 CASRPSLGYEQYF
. once TRBV5-1 CASSLGHSSYNEQFF
. . TRBV7-9 CASSLPDVAGELFF
. few TRBV9 CASSVGGAPNTEAFF
. . TRBV7-9 CASSPPNTVAKNIRYF
TRBD2 . TRBV27 CASSSTSGRWYEQFF
. few TRBV4-3 CASSQNFGTTDTQYF
. . TRBV7-9 CASSLAIGSYNEQFF
. once TRBV11-3 CASSLDVWWQSARFYGYTF
. . TRBV6-5 CATWPYEQYF
TRBD2 . TRBV6-6 CASSFFSGSTDTQYF
. . TRBV4-3 CASSQVSGLDYGYTF
. . TRBV27 CASSLNSFYGYTF
. few TRBV7-9 CASSLPDMGSPLHF
TRBD1 . TRBV12-5 CASGFPTGGGRMNTEAFF
TRBD1 once TRBV27 CASSPRQGGNTGELFF
. . TRBV4-3 CASSHFIGGTNFGELFF
TRBD1 . TRBV29-1 CSVYPTGQGYNEQFF
. . TRBV5-4 CASSRDITYEQYF
. . TRBV5-5 CASSIPSGGLYNEQFF
. . TRBV5-4 CASSVGYTYEQYF
TRBD1 . TRBV5-1 CASSFSGTGGAGYTF
. once TRBV10-3 CAISELLGWAGYTF
TRBD2 . TRBV11-2 CASRAGLAGGAPETQYF
TRBD2 . TRBV9 CASSDRDYPDTQYF
. . TRBV15 CATSRVTGWETQYF
TRBD1 . TRBV14 CASSQGQGPYEQYF
. . TRBV9 CASSVGVDSTDTQYF
TRBD2 . TRBV11-2 CASSPWTSDEQYF
TRBD1 . TRBV27 CASSFGQGIYEQYF
. . TRBV5-6 CASSLIRRDPYGYTF